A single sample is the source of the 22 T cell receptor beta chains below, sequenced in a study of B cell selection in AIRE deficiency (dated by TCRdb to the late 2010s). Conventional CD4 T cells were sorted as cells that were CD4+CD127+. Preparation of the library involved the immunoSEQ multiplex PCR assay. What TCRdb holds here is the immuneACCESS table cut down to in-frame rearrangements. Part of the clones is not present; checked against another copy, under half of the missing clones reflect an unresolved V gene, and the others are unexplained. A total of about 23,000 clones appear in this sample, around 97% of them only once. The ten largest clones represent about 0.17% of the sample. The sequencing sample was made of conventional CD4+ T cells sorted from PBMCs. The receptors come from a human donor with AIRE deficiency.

The CDR3 DNA reads TGTGCCAGCTCAAATGGGGGACTAGCGGGCACCGGGGAGCTGTTTTTT. Translated: CASSNGGLAGTGELFF. This rearrangement joins TRBV9 to TRBJ2-2, with 12 bases lining up with TRBD2. CDR3 length equals 16 residues. With V trimmed by 7 bases and J by 4 bases, 8 bases remained unmatched. CDR1 SGDLS and CDR2 YYNGEE come from the germline V gene.

The CDR3 loop reads CASRLTGAAEQYF. The CDR3 region has the DNA TGTGCCAGCAGGTTGACAGGGGCGGCCGAGCAGTACTTC. The gene calls are TRBV5-8 and TRBJ2-7; TRBD1 matches 8 bases. V gave up 5 bases and J gave up 6 bases; unmatched junction bases: 7. Looked up from germline, CDR1 is SGHTS and CDR2 is YDEGEE. This CDR3 comprises 13 residues.

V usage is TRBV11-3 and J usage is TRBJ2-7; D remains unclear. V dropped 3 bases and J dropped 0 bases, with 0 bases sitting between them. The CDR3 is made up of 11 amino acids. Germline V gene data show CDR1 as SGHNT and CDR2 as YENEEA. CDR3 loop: CASSFSYEQYF. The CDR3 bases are TGTGCCAGCAGCTTCTCCTACGAGCAGTACTTC.

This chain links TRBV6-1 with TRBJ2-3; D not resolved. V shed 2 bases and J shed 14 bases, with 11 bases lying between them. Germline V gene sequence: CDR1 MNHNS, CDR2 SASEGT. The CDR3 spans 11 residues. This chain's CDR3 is CASSEYTSPYF. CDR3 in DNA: TGTGCCAGCAGTGAATATACATCCCCGTATTTT.

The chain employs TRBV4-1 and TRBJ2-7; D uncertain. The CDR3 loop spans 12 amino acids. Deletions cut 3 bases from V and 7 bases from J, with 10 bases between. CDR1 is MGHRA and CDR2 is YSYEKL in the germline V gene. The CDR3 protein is CASSQTLGEQYF. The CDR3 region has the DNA TGCGCCAGCAGCCAGACATTGGGGGAGCAGTACTTC.

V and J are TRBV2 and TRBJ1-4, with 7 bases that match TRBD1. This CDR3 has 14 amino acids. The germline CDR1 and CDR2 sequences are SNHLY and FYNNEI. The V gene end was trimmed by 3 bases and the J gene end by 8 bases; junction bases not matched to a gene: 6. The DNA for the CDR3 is TGTGCCAGCAGTGACAGGGGGATTTCCGAAAAACTGTTTTTT. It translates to CASSDRGISEKLFF.

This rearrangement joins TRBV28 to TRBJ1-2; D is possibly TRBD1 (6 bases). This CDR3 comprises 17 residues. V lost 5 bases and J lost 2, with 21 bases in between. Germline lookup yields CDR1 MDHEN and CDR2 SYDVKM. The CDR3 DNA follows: TGTGCCAGCAGTGCCCGGACCTACTCTAGGGGGAACTATGGCTACACCTTC. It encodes CASSARTYSRGNYGYTF.

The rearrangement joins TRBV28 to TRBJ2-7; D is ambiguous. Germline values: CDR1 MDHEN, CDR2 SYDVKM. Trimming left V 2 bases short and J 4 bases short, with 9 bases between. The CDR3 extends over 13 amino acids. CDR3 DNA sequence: TGTGCCAGCAGTTTAAGCCTTACTTACGAGCAGTACTTC. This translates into CASSLSLTYEQYF.

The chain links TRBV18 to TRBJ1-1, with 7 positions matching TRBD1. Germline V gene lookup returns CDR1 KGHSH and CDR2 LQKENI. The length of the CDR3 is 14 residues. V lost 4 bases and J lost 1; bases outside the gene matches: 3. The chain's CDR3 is CASSLGQANTEAFF. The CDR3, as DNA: TGTGCCAGCTCACTTGGACAGGCGAACACTGAAGCTTTCTTT.

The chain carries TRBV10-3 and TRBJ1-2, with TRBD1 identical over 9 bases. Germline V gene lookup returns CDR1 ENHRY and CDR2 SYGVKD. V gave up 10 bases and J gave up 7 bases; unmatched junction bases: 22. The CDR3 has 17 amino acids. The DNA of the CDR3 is TGTGCCACTCGGATGACGGGACAGGGTAGGGCGGTGGGTGGCTACACCTTC. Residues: CATRMTGQGRAVGGYTF.

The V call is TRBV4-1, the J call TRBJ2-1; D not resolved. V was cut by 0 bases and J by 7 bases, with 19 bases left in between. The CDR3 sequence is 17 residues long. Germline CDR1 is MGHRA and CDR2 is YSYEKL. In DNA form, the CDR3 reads TGCGCCAGCAGCCAAGATCGTAAGGCTGTCCGTAAGAATGAGCAGTTCTTC. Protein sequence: CASSQDRKAVRKNEQFF.

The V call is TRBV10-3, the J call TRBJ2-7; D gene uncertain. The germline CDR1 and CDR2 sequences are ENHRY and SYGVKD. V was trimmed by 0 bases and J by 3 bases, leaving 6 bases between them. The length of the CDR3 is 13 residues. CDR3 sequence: CAISESTDYEQYF. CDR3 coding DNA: TGTGCCATCAGTGAGTCGACCGACTACGAGCAGTACTTC.

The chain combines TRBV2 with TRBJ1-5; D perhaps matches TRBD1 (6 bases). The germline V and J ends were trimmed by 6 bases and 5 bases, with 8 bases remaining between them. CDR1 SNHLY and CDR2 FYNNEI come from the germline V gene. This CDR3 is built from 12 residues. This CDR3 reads CASRDSDQPQHF. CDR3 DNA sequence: TGTGCCAGCAGGGACAGCGATCAGCCCCAGCATTTT.

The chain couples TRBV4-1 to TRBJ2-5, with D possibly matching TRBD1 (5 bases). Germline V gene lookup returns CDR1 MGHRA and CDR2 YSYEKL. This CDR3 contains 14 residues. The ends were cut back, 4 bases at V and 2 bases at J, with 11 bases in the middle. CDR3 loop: CASSRGREQETQYF. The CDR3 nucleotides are TGCGCCAGCAGCCGGGGCAGAGAGCAAGAGACCCAGTACTTC.

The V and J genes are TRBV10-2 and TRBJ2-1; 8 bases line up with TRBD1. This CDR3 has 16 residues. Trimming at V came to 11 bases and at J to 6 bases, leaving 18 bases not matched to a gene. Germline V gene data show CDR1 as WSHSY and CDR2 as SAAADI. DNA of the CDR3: TGCGCCGCAGCAGGGGGCCGACAGGATTGGCGCAATGAGCAGTTCTTC. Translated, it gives CAAAGGRQDWRNEQFF.

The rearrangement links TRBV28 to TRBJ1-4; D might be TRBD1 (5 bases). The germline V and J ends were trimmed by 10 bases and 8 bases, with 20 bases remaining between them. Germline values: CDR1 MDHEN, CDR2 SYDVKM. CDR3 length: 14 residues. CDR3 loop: CATRGEVGREKLFF. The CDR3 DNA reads TGTGCCACCCGAGGGGAGGTGGGCAGGGAAAAACTGTTTTTT.

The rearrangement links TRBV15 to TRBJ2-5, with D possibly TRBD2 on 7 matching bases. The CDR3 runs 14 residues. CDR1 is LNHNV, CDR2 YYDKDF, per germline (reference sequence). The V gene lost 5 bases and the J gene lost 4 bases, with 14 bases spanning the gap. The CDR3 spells CATSPAGARETQYF. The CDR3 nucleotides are TGTGCCACCAGCCCGGCGGGGGCCCGAGAGACCCAGTACTTC. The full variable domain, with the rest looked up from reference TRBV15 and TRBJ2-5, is DAMVIQNPRYQVTQFGKPVTLSCSQTLNHNVMYWYQQKSSQAPKLLFHYYDKDFNNEADTPDNFQSRRPNTSFCFLDIRSPGLGDTAMYLCATSPAGARETQYFGPGTRLLVL.

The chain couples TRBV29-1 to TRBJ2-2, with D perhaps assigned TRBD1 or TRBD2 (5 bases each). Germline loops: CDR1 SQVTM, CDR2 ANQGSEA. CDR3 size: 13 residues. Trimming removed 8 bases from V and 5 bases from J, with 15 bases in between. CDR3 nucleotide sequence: TGCAGCTTTCGACGGGACGGGACCGGGGAGCTGTTTTTT. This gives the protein CSFRRDGTGELFF.

CDR3 in DNA: TGTGCCAGCAGCTTTTTTGGGGCAGATACGCAGTATTTT. This gives the protein CASSFFGADTQYF. The chain joins TRBV5-5 to TRBJ2-3, with D unresolved. This CDR3 comprises 13 residues. V was pared by 2 bases and J by 4 bases, with 8 bases between. Germline-derived CDR1 and CDR2 are SGHKS and YYEKEE (reference sequence).

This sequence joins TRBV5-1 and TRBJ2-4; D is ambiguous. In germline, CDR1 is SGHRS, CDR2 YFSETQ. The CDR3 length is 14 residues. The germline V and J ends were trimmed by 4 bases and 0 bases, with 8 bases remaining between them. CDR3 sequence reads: CASSAGAAKNIQYF. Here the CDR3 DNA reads TGCGCCAGCAGCGCAGGAGCAGCCAAAAACATTCAGTACTTC.

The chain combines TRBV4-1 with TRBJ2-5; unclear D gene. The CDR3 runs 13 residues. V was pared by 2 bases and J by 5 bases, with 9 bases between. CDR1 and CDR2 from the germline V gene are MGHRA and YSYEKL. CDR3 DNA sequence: TGCGCCAGCAGCCAATGGTTAATGGAGACCCAGTACTTC. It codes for CASSQWLMETQYF.

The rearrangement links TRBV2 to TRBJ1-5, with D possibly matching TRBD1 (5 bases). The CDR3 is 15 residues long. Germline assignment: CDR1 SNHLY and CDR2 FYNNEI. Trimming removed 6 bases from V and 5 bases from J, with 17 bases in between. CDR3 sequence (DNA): TGTGCCAGCAGGTACCGGGACGGAAGACATCAGCCCCAGCATTTT. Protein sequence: CASRYRDGRHQPQHF.